Below, 20 T cell receptor beta chains from the same sample are listed, as sequenced in a study of blood T cell repertoires in COVID-19. Clones were sequenced by immunoSEQ multiplex PCR, and TCRdb holds only the in-frame ones, with some missing. The sample contains 150,000 to 200,000 clones, 80% to 90% of which appear only once. Sample: peripheral blood. These receptors came from a human donor in a cohort sampled during active COVID-19.

The chain combines TRBV10-2 with TRBJ2-7; TRBD1 agrees at 9 bases. Trimming at V came to 6 bases and at J to 6 bases, leaving 9 bases not matched to a gene. Per germline, CDR1 WSHSY and CDR2 SAAADI. This CDR3 comprises 14 residues. CDR3 in amino acids: CASRAGTGTSEQYF. CDR3 coding DNA: TGCGCCAGCAGGGCCGGGACAGGGACAAGCGAGCAGTACTTC.

The chain uses TRBV6-5 and TRBJ2-2; 9 positions agree with TRBD2. CDR3 length equals 14 residues. V shed 4 bases, J shed 6 bases, and the junction held 3 bases outside the gene matches. Germline CDR1 and CDR2: MNHEY and SVGAGI. The CDR3 spells CASSLGLAPGELFF. In DNA, the CDR3 is TGTGCCAGCAGTTTGGGACTAGCACCCGGGGAGCTGTTTTTT.

Details on this clone: One end of the junction is discordant with germline, which a read error may explain. V is TRBV7-2 and J is TRBJ2-2; 7 bases map to TRBD2. Germline CDR1 is SGHTA and CDR2 is FQGNSA. CDR3 size: 13 residues. CDR3 coding DNA: TGTGCAAGCAGGCCGGGGGAGGGCGGGGAGCTGTTTTTT. Its protein is CASRPGEGGELFF.

This clone was recorded a few times. The chain recombines TRBV2 with TRBJ1-2; D remains ambiguous. V was clipped by 4 bases and J by 3 bases, with 9 bases between them. The CDR3 extends over 13 amino acids. In germline, CDR1 is SNHLY, CDR2 FYNNEI. CDR3 bases: TGTGCCAGCAGTGGATCAGGCTACTATGGCTACACCTTC. Its translation: CASSGSGYYGYTF.

The DNA for the CDR3 is TGTGCCAGTAGTTGGACAGGGGGCGCGTATCAGCCCCAGCATTTT. It codes for CASSWTGGAYQPQHF. J is TRBJ1-5 and V is TRBV19, with 11 bases that match TRBD1. V was clipped by 5 bases and J by 5 bases; unmatched bases: 5. The CDR3 is made up of 15 amino acids. Per the germline V gene, CDR1 is LNHDA and CDR2 is SQIVND (reference sequence).

The V call is TRBV5-1, the J call TRBJ2-3, with 10 bases lining up with TRBD2. The germline V gene has CDR1 SGHRS and CDR2 YFSETQ. J gave up 1 base and V 4 bases, and 21 bases lay outside the gene matches. There are 21 residues in the CDR3. The DNA for the CDR3 is TGCGCCAGCAGCCGCCAGCGGACTAGCGGCTCGGTGGGCGTGGGCACAGATACGCAGTATTTT. Its translation: CASSRQRTSGSVGVGTDTQYF.

The V and J genes are TRBV3-1 (or the pseudogene TRBV3-2) and TRBJ1-1; 12 bases match TRBD1. The junction had 7 bases not matched to a gene; V was cut back by 3 bases and J by 8 bases. This CDR3 contains 15 residues. Germline values: CDR1 LGHDT, CDR2 YNNKEL (reference sequence). The CDR3 DNA reads TGTGCCAGCAGCCATGGGACAGGGGGCGAGGGGGAAGCTTTCTTT. Protein: CASSHGTGGEGEAFF.

The rearrangement uses TRBV11-2 and TRBJ2-2; no firm D call. The length of the CDR3 is 13 residues. Trimming took 1 base from V and 8 from J, leaving 8 bases between them. Looked up from germline, CDR1 is SGHAT and CDR2 is FQNNGV. The CDR3 here is CASSLVSQGELFF. In nucleotides, the CDR3 is TGTGCCAGCAGCTTAGTTTCACAGGGGGAGCTGTTTTTT.

The count of this clone is one. The genes are TRBV7-9 and TRBJ2-3, with D possibly TRBD2 on 5 matching bases. The CDR3 covers 13 residues. CDR1 is SEHNR and CDR2 is FQNEAQ in the germline V gene (reference sequence). Trimming left V 5 bases short and J 5 bases short, with 11 bases between. Here the CDR3 reads CASSIVAGDTQYF. The CDR3 nucleotides are TGTGCCAGCAGCATAGTCGCGGGAGATACGCAGTATTTT.

Of note for this clone: Other DNA sequences within the sample encode an identical CDR3. The rearrangement joins TRBV7-9 to TRBJ2-7, with D perhaps matching TRBD1 (6 bases). Trimming took 1 base from V and 3 from J, leaving 10 bases between them. CDR1 SEHNR and CDR2 FQNEAQ come from the germline V gene (reference sequence). The CDR3 is made up of 14 amino acids. The chain's CDR3 is CASSLGGGSYEQYF. CDR3 coding DNA: TGTGCCAGCAGCTTAGGAGGGGGAAGCTACGAGCAGTACTTC.

This chain uses TRBV30 with TRBJ2-3; D may be TRBD2 (6 bases). Germline V gene lookup returns CDR1 GTSNPN and CDR2 SVGIG (reference sequence). This CDR3 contains 14 residues. Trimming took off 1 base at V and 1 base at J, with 9 bases between the two ends. The CDR3, as DNA: TGTGCCTGGAGTGACGGGAGTGGCACAGATACGCAGTATTTT. This gives the protein CAWSDGSGTDTQYF.

The chain couples TRBV9 to TRBJ2-5; TRBD1 matches at 8 bases. CDR3 length: 15 amino acids. Germline V lookup: CDR1 SGDLS, CDR2 YYNGEE. The V segment lost 5 bases and the J segment 5 bases; nucleotides outside the gene matches: 11. CDR3 sequence: CASSLTGEGRETQYF. CDR3 in DNA: TGTGCCAGCAGTTTGACAGGGGAAGGCCGGGAGACCCAGTACTTC.

Only a few counts were recorded for this clone. The J gene is TRBJ2-1, the V gene TRBV28; 7 bases map to TRBD1. This CDR3 has 12 residues. Germline CDR1 reads MDHEN; CDR2 reads SYDVKM. V lost 6 bases, J lost 10 bases, and 6 bases stayed unmatched. CDR3 in amino acids: CASRGTGVEQFF. The CDR3 nucleotides are TGTGCCAGCAGAGGAACAGGGGTCGAGCAGTTCTTC.

The chain joins TRBV11-2 to TRBJ2-1; D is perhaps TRBD2 (6 bases). In germline, CDR1 is SGHAT, CDR2 FQNNGV. This CDR3 spans 14 amino acids. V lost 3 bases to trimming and J lost 6 bases, with 12 bases between them. In DNA form, the CDR3 reads TGTGCCAGCAGCTTCACCAGGGACTCCAATGAGCAGTTCTTC. This sequence encodes CASSFTRDSNEQFF.

This chain links TRBV5-4 with TRBJ2-4; 10 positions agree with TRBD1. The germline gives CDR1 SGHNT, CDR2 YYREEE (reference sequence). The CDR3 runs to 15 residues. The V segment lost 0 bases and the J segment 6 bases; nucleotides outside the gene matches: 3. DNA of the CDR3: TGTGCCAGCAGCTTGGGAGGGACAGGGGCAAACATTCAGTACTTC. Encoded protein: CASSLGGTGANIQYF. Full variable domain (rest looked up from reference TRBV5-4 and TRBJ2-4): ETGVTQSPTHLIKTRGQQVTLRCSSQSGHNTVSWYQQALGQGPQFIFQYYREEENGRGNFPPRFSGLQFPNYSSELNVNALELDDSALYLCASSLGGTGANIQYFGAGTRLSVL.

This chain connects TRBV3-1 (or the pseudogene TRBV3-2) to TRBJ2-5, with a possible D match to TRBD2 (5 bases). Germline V gene lookup returns CDR1 LGHDT and CDR2 YNNKEL (reference sequence). Trimming took 0 bases from V and 7 from J, leaving 9 bases between them. The CDR3 runs to 13 residues. The CDR3 DNA is TGTGCCAGCAGCCAAGAGGCGGGTTGGACCCAGTACTTC. Protein product: CASSQEAGWTQYF.

This rearrangement joins TRBV9 to TRBJ2-7; 8 nucleotides agree with TRBD1. CDR1 and CDR2 (germline): SGDLS, YYNGEE. This CDR3 is 16 amino acids long. J lost 2 bases, V lost 3 bases, and 10 bases had no gene match. CDR3: CASSANPGTGAYEQYF. The CDR3 DNA follows: TGTGCCAGCAGCGCGAACCCCGGGACAGGAGCCTACGAGCAGTACTTC.

The CDR3 reads CASSPEDGETQYF. In DNA, the CDR3 is TGTGCCAGCTCGCCGGAGGACGGAGAGACCCAGTACTTC. V gene TRBV18 combines with J gene TRBJ2-5, with a weak D call TRBD2 (5 bases). Trimming pared 6 bases from V and 4 bases from J, leaving 12 bases between. The CDR3 is made up of 13 amino acids. CDR1 and CDR2 (germline): KGHSH, LQKENI.

DNA for the CDR3: TGCGCCAGCAGCTATAATTCAGAAAACATTCAGTACTTC. Translation gives CASSYNSENIQYF. The chain carries TRBV5-1 and TRBJ2-4; D remains unclear. There are 13 residues in the CDR3. V gave up 3 bases and J gave up 5 bases, with 9 bases separating them. Germline-derived CDR1 and CDR2 are SGHRS and YFSETQ.

J is TRBJ2-1 and V is TRBV11-3, with TRBD1 matching 8 bases. The V segment lost 3 bases and the J segment 0 bases; nucleotides outside the gene matches: 1. CDR3 length equals 15 residues. CDR1 and CDR2 (germline): SGHNT, YENEEA. CDR3 nucleotides: TGTGCCAGCAGCTTCACAGGGGGCTCCTACAATGAGCAGTTCTTC. Translating gives CASSFTGGSYNEQFF. The full variable domain, its missing parts supplied by reference TRBV11-3 and TRBJ2-1, is EAGVVQSPRYKIIEKKQPVAFWCNPISGHNTLYWYLQNLGQGPELLIRYENEEAVDDSQLPKDRFSAERLKGVDSTLKIQPAELGDSAVYLCASSFTGGSYNEQFFGPGTRLTVL.